Shown below are 14 T cell receptor beta chains from a single sample sequenced in a study of T cells in Graves' hyperthyroidism and ophthalmopathy. Amplification of TCR beta CDR3 regions was performed using RNA transcripts as template. Carried out on the TCR CDR3, a first-round RT-PCR used the HTBI primer set. TCRdb independently ran MiXCR on the multiplex PCR reads; one entry per CDR3 protein. The sample has hundreds of thousands of distinct CDR3 sequences, around 15% seen once. The source material was blood. The receptors were gathered from a woman aged 18-35 years with Graves' hyperthyroidism.

The gene calls are TRBV9 and TRBJ2-1; 11 bases align to TRBD1. The DNA end lines up better with TRBJ2-7; the J call may be wrong. From germline, CDR1 is SGDLS and CDR2 YYNGEE. The CDR3 covers 14 residues. CDR3 residues: CASTGTGGKNEQYF. The CDR3 DNA reads TGTGCCAGCACCGGGACAGGGGGGAAGAATGAGCAGTACTTC.

This chain links TRBV7-2 with TRBJ2-2, with 8 bases lining up with TRBD1. Germline CDR1 is SGHTA and CDR2 is FQGNSA. V shed 8 bases and J 5 bases; nucleotides not matched to a gene: 10. The CDR3 covers 15 residues. The CDR3 coding sequence is TGTGCCAGCTTGTTCGACAGGGGATTTACCGGGGAGCTGTTTTTT. The encoded protein is CASLFDRGFTGELFF.

This clonotype was recorded at least ten times. V and J are TRBV6-1 and TRBJ2-7; D is possibly TRBD1 (7 bases). Trimming cost V 6 bases and J 2 bases, with 17 bases left between them. The CDR3 extends over 15 amino acids. From germline, CDR1 is MNHNS and CDR2 SASEGT. Here the CDR3 DNA reads TGTGCCAGCAGAGCAAACAGGGGAGGCCCCTACGAGCAGTACTTC. Protein product: CASRANRGGPYEQYF.

The chain couples TRBV19 to TRBJ2-7; D is unresolved. The ends were cut back, 4 bases at V and 3 bases at J, with 13 bases in the middle. The CDR3 totals 14 residues. CDR1 LNHDA and CDR2 SQIVND come from the germline V gene (reference sequence). For the CDR3, the DNA is TGTGCCAGTAGTAGGAACAGATCCGACTACGAGCAGTACTTC. Translating gives CASSRNRSDYEQYF.

V gene TRBV20-1 combines with J gene TRBJ2-5, with 15 bases lining up with TRBD2. The CDR3 is made up of 15 amino acids. Germline lookup yields CDR1 DFQATT and CDR2 SNEGSKA (reference sequence). The V segment lost 5 bases and the J segment 4 bases; nucleotides outside the gene matches: 5. The CDR3 DNA follows: TGCAGTGCTGAAGGGACTAGCGGGAGGTCAGAGACCCAGTACTTC. Its translation: CSAEGTSGRSETQYF.

This chain connects TRBV24-1 to TRBJ2-2, with a tentative D call TRBD2 (5 bases). Germline V gene sequence: CDR1 KGHDR, CDR2 SFDVKD. V was shortened by 3 bases and J by 3 bases, with 19 bases between the two germline ends. The CDR3 runs to 18 residues. As DNA, the CDR3 is TGTGCCACCAGTGATCCTGTTTGGACTCATGAGGACACCGGGGAGCTGTTTTTT. It codes for CATSDPVWTHEDTGELFF.

This clonotype was observed many times. The chain combines TRBV5-6 with TRBJ1-1; D call uncertain. V lost 3 bases and J lost 1, with 13 bases in between. The germline V gene has CDR1 SGHDT and CDR2 YYEEEE. The CDR3 spans 15 residues. The CDR3 sequence: CASSSDTEGNTEAFF. As DNA, the CDR3 is TGTGCCAGCAGCTCAGACACCGAGGGGAACACTGAAGCTTTCTTT.

This clonotype has only a few counts. The rearrangement links TRBV4-1 to TRBJ2-5, with D possibly being TRBD2 (6 bases). CDR3 size: 17 residues. Germline V gene data show CDR1 as MGHRA and CDR2 as YSYEKL. The ends were cut back, 2 bases at V and 1 base at J, with 17 bases in the middle. The CDR3 sequence: CASSQNRLDKSQETQYF. Here the CDR3 DNA reads TGCGCCAGCAGCCAAAACCGACTAGATAAATCCCAAGAGACCCAGTACTTC.

This clonotype has a count of ten or more. The chain couples TRBV30 to TRBJ2-1; D is unclear. This CDR3 is 18 amino acids long. The V end lost 2 bases, the J end lost 2 bases, and 22 bases lay between the germline ends. From germline, CDR1 is GTSNPN and CDR2 SVGIG (reference sequence). As DNA, the CDR3 is TGTGCCTGGAGTAAATTAGGACCGACATATAATACCTACAATGAGCAGTTCTTC. Its translation: CAWSKLGPTYNTYNEQFF.

The chain couples TRBV15 to TRBJ1-1; the D is unclear. V lost 1 base and J 3 bases, leaving 3 bases between the germline ends. Germline V gene sequence: CDR1 LNHNV, CDR2 YYDKDF (reference sequence). This CDR3 has 12 amino acids. CDR3 nucleotides: TGTGCCACCAGCAGAGTGGACACTGAAGCTTTCTTT. This translates into CATSRVDTEAFF.

This clonotype was counted only a few times. The DNA for the CDR3 is TGCGCCAGCAGCCAAGGCGGGTTTGACAAAAACATTCAGTACTTC. This codes for CASSQGGFDKNIQYF. The rearrangement uses TRBV4-1 and TRBJ2-4, with D possibly being TRBD2 (5 bases). Germline V lookup: CDR1 MGHRA, CDR2 YSYEKL. The V end was cut by 1 base, the J end by 3 bases, with 10 bases between. This CDR3 contains 15 residues.

This clonotype was seen many times. In DNA, the CDR3 is TGTGCCAGCAGTTCCGGGCTCCGACAGGCTTTCTTT. Its translation: CASSSGLRQAFF. This rearrangement joins TRBV28 to TRBJ1-1; D possibly corresponds to TRBD1 (5 bases). V shed 4 bases and J shed 11 bases, with 14 bases lying between them. The length of the CDR3 is 12 residues. Germline V gene data show CDR1 as MDHEN and CDR2 as SYDVKM.

J is TRBJ2-2 and V is TRBV7-9, with 8 positions matching TRBD1. CDR3 length equals 13 residues. In germline, CDR1 is SEHNR, CDR2 FQNEAQ (reference sequence). J gave up 7 bases and V 7 bases, and 5 bases lay outside the gene matches. CDR3: CASTYRGDGELFF. The CDR3 nucleotides are TGTGCCAGCACGTACAGGGGGGACGGGGAGCTGTTTTTT.

This clonotype has only a few counts. The chain recombines TRBV4-1 with TRBJ1-1; no clear D. The CDR3 is 12 amino acids. Trimming left V 3 bases short and J 2 bases short, with 4 bases between. CDR1 and CDR2 (germline): MGHRA, YSYEKL. CDR3 residues: CASSHTNTEAFF. CDR3 DNA: TGCGCCAGCAGCCACACCAACACTGAAGCTTTCTTT.